What follows are 23 T cell receptor beta chains derived from one specimen sequenced in a study of T cell changes during pregnancy in multiple sclerosis. This table comes from immunoSEQ multiplex PCR, and its TCRdb copy is limited to in-frame clones, with some not included. This repertoire shows 85,000 to 130,000 clones, about 89% found once; its top ten account for 1.6%. The material was peripheral blood, obtained before pregnancy. All receptors derive from a female donor with multiple sclerosis, enrolled in a pregnancy study.

J is TRBJ2-1 and V is TRBV4-2; TRBD2 matches 10 bases. The germline gives CDR1 LGHNA, CDR2 YNFKEQ. V lost 5 bases, J lost 2 bases, and 3 bases stayed unmatched. This CDR3 spans 15 amino acids. In DNA form, the CDR3 reads TGTGCCAGCAGCGCAGCGGGAGGGGCCTACAATGAGCAGTTCTTC. It is translated as CASSAAGGAYNEQFF.

This chain uses TRBV5-1 with TRBJ2-7; a possible D gene is TRBD2 (6 bases). Per germline, CDR1 SGHRS and CDR2 YFSETQ. The CDR3 spans 15 residues. Trimming stripped 2 bases from V and 2 bases from J, with 14 bases between. The CDR3 loop reads CASSFPGLTTYEQYF. CDR3 nucleotides: TGCGCCAGCAGCTTTCCAGGACTAACTACCTACGAGCAGTACTTC. Looking up the rest from reference TRBV5-1 and TRBJ2-7 gives the full variable domain: KAGVTQTPRYLIKTRGQQVTLSCSPISGHRSVSWYQQTPGQGLQFLFEYFSETQRNKGNFPGRFSGRQFSNSRSEMNVSTLELGDSALYLCASSFPGLTTYEQYFGPGTRLTVT.

The chain uses TRBV5-6 and TRBJ2-5, with TRBD1 identical over 9 bases. The CDR3 contains 15 residues. Germline V gives CDR1 SGHDT, CDR2 YYEEEE. Trimming cost V 0 bases and J 1 base; bases outside gene matches: 1. The CDR3 bases are TGTGCCAGCAGCTTGGTGGGACAGGGCCAAGAGACCCAGTACTTC. As protein: CASSLVGQGQETQYF. Filled out from reference TRBV5-6 and TRBJ2-5, the complete variable domain reads DAGVTQSPTHLIKTRGQQVTLRCSPKSGHDTVSWYQQALGQGPQFIFQYYEEEERQRGNFPDRFSGHQFPNYSSELNVNALLLGDSALYLCASSLVGQGQETQYFGPGTRLLVL.

The genes are TRBV2 and TRBJ2-5; tentatively, D is TRBD2 (5 bases). Germline V gives CDR1 SNHLY, CDR2 FYNNEI. There are 12 residues in the CDR3. V was pared by 6 bases and J by 5 bases, with 10 bases between. The CDR3 protein is CASREWEETQYF. The CDR3, as DNA: TGTGCCAGCAGGGAGTGGGAGGAGACCCAGTACTTC.

J is TRBJ2-1 and V is TRBV27; TRBD1 matches 9 bases. The V and J ends lost 6 bases and 3 bases, in that order; junction bases with no gene match: 6. The CDR3 length is 15 residues. Germline V gene data show CDR1 as MNHEY and CDR2 as SMNVEV (reference sequence). The chain's CDR3 is CASSWGQGYYNEQFF. The CDR3 region has the DNA TGTGCCAGCAGCTGGGGACAGGGCTACTACAATGAGCAGTTCTTC.

V usage is TRBV28 and J usage is TRBJ1-2, with D maybe TRBD1 (6 bases). The CDR3 runs to 15 residues. Deletions cut 3 bases from V and 1 base from J, with 12 bases between. The germline V gene has CDR1 MDHEN and CDR2 SYDVKM. The CDR3 region has the DNA TGTGCCAGCAGTTTTGCAACAGGGAGTAACTATGGCTACACCTTC. Protein: CASSFATGSNYGYTF.

The V gene is TRBV6-6, the J gene TRBJ1-1; D gene uncertain. Per germline, CDR1 MNHNY and CDR2 SVGAGI (reference sequence). Trimming removed 2 bases from V and 3 bases from J, with 7 bases in between. This CDR3 has 13 residues. DNA for the CDR3: TGTGCCAGCAGTTACCGTTCGGACACTGAAGCTTTCTTT. This encodes CASSYRSDTEAFF.

The genes are TRBV15 and TRBJ2-2; TRBD2 agrees at 12 bases. Per germline, CDR1 LNHNV and CDR2 YYDKDF (reference sequence). The CDR3 runs to 19 residues. Losses at the gene ends were 2 bases for V and 1 base for J; bases not matched to a gene: 8. Written as DNA, the CDR3 is TGTGCCACCAGCAGAACCGGAGGACTAGCGGGGATGAACACCGGGGAGCTGTTTTTT. This gives the protein CATSRTGGLAGMNTGELFF.

CDR3 sequence (DNA): TGCGCCAGCAGCTTGAATCGACAGAGCTATGGCTACACCTTC. It is translated as CASSLNRQSYGYTF. This sequence joins TRBV5-1 and TRBJ1-2; tentative D call: TRBD1 (5 bases). The length of the CDR3 is 14 residues. Germline V gene sequence: CDR1 SGHRS, CDR2 YFSETQ. V was cut by 1 base and J by 4 bases, with 11 bases left in between.

In regard to this clone: This CDR3 is also generated by other DNA sequences in the sample. The rearrangement links TRBV5-6 to TRBJ2-7; 8 bases are shared with TRBD2. Germline V gene data show CDR1 as SGHDT and CDR2 as YYEEEE. The trim removed 1 base at V and 7 bases at J, leaving 7 bases unmatched. This CDR3 comprises 14 residues. CDR3 sequence reads: CASSLRAGGKEQYF. CDR3 coding DNA: TGTGCCAGCAGCTTGAGGGCGGGAGGAAAGGAGCAGTACTTC.

The chain combines TRBV5-5 with TRBJ1-1, with 7 bases identical to TRBD1. In germline, CDR1 is SGHKS, CDR2 YYEKEE (reference sequence). CDR3 length: 15 amino acids. The trim removed 6 bases at V and 4 bases at J, leaving 12 bases unmatched. CDR3 region: CASTPSQGYGTEAFF. DNA of the CDR3: TGTGCCAGCACCCCCTCACAGGGGTATGGCACTGAAGCTTTCTTT.

The chain recombines TRBV30 with TRBJ1-1; D call uncertain. The CDR3 has 15 amino acids. Germline V gene sequence: CDR1 GTSNPN, CDR2 SVGIG (reference sequence). With 0 bases removed from V and 0 bases from J, the gap between germline ends came to 11 bases. The CDR3 here is CAWSVWAALNTEAFF. In DNA, the CDR3 is TGTGCCTGGAGTGTATGGGCCGCATTGAACACTGAAGCTTTCTTT.

This clone has more than one count but fewer than ten. The chain combines TRBV5-6 with TRBJ2-5, with D possibly matching TRBD2 (6 bases). The germline CDR1 and CDR2 sequences are SGHDT and YYEEEE. The CDR3 length is 13 residues. The ends were cut back, 2 bases at V and 4 bases at J, with 9 bases in the middle. The CDR3 nucleotides read TGTGCCAGCAGCTTTTCACTAGCAGAGACCCAGTACTTC. It encodes CASSFSLAETQYF.

This chain connects TRBV7-6 to TRBJ2-7; 7 nucleotides line up with TRBD1. The length of the CDR3 is 16 residues. V lost 5 bases to trimming and J lost 0 bases; unmatched junction nucleotides: 10. The germline gives CDR1 SGHVS, CDR2 FNYEAQ. CDR3 loop: CASSAEQGISSYEQYF. Written as DNA, the CDR3 is TGTGCCAGCAGCGCGGAACAGGGGATAAGCTCCTACGAGCAGTACTTC.

This chain uses TRBV7-2 with TRBJ2-2, with 12 positions matching TRBD2. Germline CDR1 reads SGHTA; CDR2 reads FQGNSA. V trimming: 2 bases; J trimming: 6 bases; junction bases outside the gene matches: 4. This CDR3 comprises 16 residues. The DNA of the CDR3 is TGTGCCAGCAGCTTATCGGCTAGCGGGAGGGCCGGGGAGCTGTTTTTT. Encoded protein: CASSLSASGRAGELFF.

The rearrangement links TRBV7-9 to TRBJ2-2; the match to TRBD1 covers 8 bases. The CDR3 is 16 amino acids. The J segment lost 1 base and the V segment lost 4 bases, leaving 5 bases of the junction unmatched. CDR1 and CDR2 (germline): SEHNR, FQNEAQ (reference sequence). For the CDR3, the DNA is TGTGCCAGCAGCTCATCCGGGACAGGGAACACCGGGGAGCTGTTTTTT. Translating it yields CASSSSGTGNTGELFF. The whole variable domain, filled in from reference TRBV7-9 and TRBJ2-2, reads DTGVSQNPRHKITKRGQNVTFRCDPISEHNRLYWYRQTLGQGPEFLTYFQNEAQLEKSRLLSDRFSAERPKGSFSTLEIQRTEQGDSAMYLCASSSSGTGNTGELFFGEGSRLTVL.

The chain carries TRBV7-3 and TRBJ2-1, with D possibly being TRBD1 (6 bases). The germline V gene has CDR1 SGHTA and CDR2 FQGTGA. The CDR3 spans 14 residues. The germline V and J ends were trimmed by 6 bases and 1 base, with 10 bases remaining between them. CDR3 coding DNA: TGTGCCAGCAGTATACAGGGATCCTACAATGAGCAGTTCTTC. Translating gives CASSIQGSYNEQFF.

The CDR3 loop is CASSLLGRLDNQPQHF. The DNA for the CDR3 is TGTGCCAGCAGTTTATTGGGCAGGCTTGACAATCAGCCCCAGCATTTT. The chain combines TRBV28 with TRBJ1-5; D not resolved. The CDR3 consists of 16 residues. Germline V lookup: CDR1 MDHEN, CDR2 SYDVKM. The V end lost 1 base, the J end lost 3 bases, and 13 bases lay between the germline ends.

The rearrangement links TRBV6-1 to TRBJ1-6, with D perhaps matching TRBD1 (5 bases). The CDR3 length is 15 residues. Germline CDR1 and CDR2: MNHNS and SASEGT. V was cut by 6 bases and J by 11 bases, with 20 bases left in between. For the CDR3, the DNA is TGTGCCAGCAGGAAAGGGTCGACAGAACTTACACCCCTCCACTTT. It encodes CASRKGSTELTPLHF.

The J gene is TRBJ1-1, the V gene TRBV5-5, with D perhaps TRBD1 (6 bases). Germline V lookup: CDR1 SGHKS, CDR2 YYEKEE (reference sequence). V was trimmed by 4 bases and J by 1 base, leaving 14 bases between them. The CDR3 has 15 amino acids. The CDR3 sequence is CASSPSDSANTEAFF. The CDR3 DNA sequence: TGTGCCAGCAGCCCCTCGGACAGCGCGAACACTGAAGCTTTCTTT. Full variable domain (rest looked up from reference TRBV5-5 and TRBJ1-1): DAGVTQSPTHLIKTRGQQVTLRCSPISGHKSVSWYQQVLGQGPQFIFQYYEKEERGRGNFPDRFSARQFPNYSSELNVNALLLGDSALYLCASSPSDSANTEAFFGQGTRLTVV.

This chain links TRBV5-1 with TRBJ1-6, with TRBD1 matching over 8 bases. Per the germline V gene, CDR1 is SGHRS and CDR2 is YFSETQ. Trimming took 0 bases from V and 8 from J; bases not matched to a gene: 4. The CDR3 is 15 amino acids. The CDR3 is CASSLVPGGDSPLHF. DNA for the CDR3: TGCGCCAGCAGCTTGGTTCCAGGGGGCGATTCACCCCTCCACTTT.

CDR3 in DNA: TGTGCCAGCCGGAGCCCAATGGGCTCCTACGAGCAGTACTTC. Translating gives CASRSPMGSYEQYF. The V call is TRBV2, the J call TRBJ2-7, with D unclear. The CDR3 loop spans 14 amino acids. Germline CDR1 and CDR2: SNHLY and FYNNEI. V was clipped by 8 bases and J by 0 bases, with 14 bases between them.

The genes are TRBV5-1 and TRBJ2-1, with TRBD2 identical over 9 bases. The CDR3 totals 14 residues. Germline V gene sequence: CDR1 SGHRS, CDR2 YFSETQ. Losses at the gene ends were 4 bases for V and 5 bases for J; bases not matched to a gene: 4. CDR3 sequence: CASSARTSDNEQFF. In DNA form, the CDR3 reads TGCGCCAGCAGCGCACGGACTAGCGACAATGAGCAGTTCTTC.